The rows below give T cell receptor beta chains drawn from one sample of a study of cytomegalovirus exposure and HLA in healthy donors. The table came from immunoSEQ multiplex PCR; TCRdb's copy has only in-frame clones and leaves some out. The sample carries some 90,000 clones, around 80% recorded once. Source material: PBMCs. All receptors derive from a man aged 25 to 40 in good health and CMV-seropositive. CDR3s include the opening cysteine and the closing phenylalanine or tryptophan. A D gene is named only where the DNA matches it firmly. Rows may omit the clone size; those that give it use once, few, many or a size class.

j_call,v_call,clone_size,d_call,cdr3_nt,cdr3_aa
TRBJ1-3,TRBV9,-,-,TGTGCCAGCAGCGACGCCGGCTCTGGAAACACCATATATTTT,CASSDAGSGNTIYF
TRBJ2-5,TRBV4-1,-,TRBD1,TGCGCCAGCAGCCTCGGACAGGGGCGACTCTTGGAGACCCAGTACTTC,CASSLGQGRLLETQYF
TRBJ1-3,TRBV7-6,-,-,TGTGCCAGCAGCTTAGAAGGACAGACTGGAAACACCATATATTTT,CASSLEGQTGNTIYF
TRBJ1-2,TRBV2,-,TRBD1,TGTGCCAGCAGCCCGGGACAGGGGAAAGTAAGCCATGGCTACACCTTC,CASSPGQGKVSHGYTF
TRBJ1-1,TRBV19,-,TRBD1,TGTGCCAGTAGTAATCAGGGGGCTTACACTGAAGCTTTCTTT,CASSNQGAYTEAFF
TRBJ2-3,TRBV7-9,once,TRBD2,TGTGCCAGCAGCCGGACTAAGCGGGAGGTCACAGATACGCAGTATTTT,CASSRTKREVTDTQYF
TRBJ2-5,TRBV13,-,TRBD2,TGTGCCAGCAGCCCTCGACTAGCGGGGGGGGAGACCCAGTACTTC,CASSPRLAGGETQYF
TRBJ1-1,TRBV9,-,-,TGTGCCAGCAGCGTAGTCGGTGGGCTGGGCACTGAAGCTTTCTTT,CASSVVGGLGTEAFF
TRBJ1-6,TRBV9,-,-,TGTGCCAGCAGCCTCCATCCAGATTCTTATAATTCACCCCTCCACTTT,CASSLHPDSYNSPLHF
TRBJ2-1,TRBV19,-,TRBD1,TGTGCCAGTAGTCCTCCGACAGGGGTTGAGCAGTTCTTC,CASSPPTGVEQFF
TRBJ1-2,TRBV11-2,-,-,TGTGCCAGCAGCATGACAGCGGGGGCAGATGGCTACACCTTC,CASSMTAGADGYTF
TRBJ1-1,TRBV10-3,-,TRBD1,TGTGCCATCAAAACAGGGGGGCCGTACACTGAAGCTTTCTTT,CAIKTGGPYTEAFF
TRBJ2-5,TRBV5-4,-,-,TGTGCCAGCAGCCCCCCCGGGCAAGAGACCCAGTACTTC,CASSPPGQETQYF
TRBJ2-6,TRBV28,-,-,TGTGCCAGCACGCCCGGCTCTGGGGCCAACGTCCTGACTTTC,CASTPGSGANVLTF
TRBJ1-2,TRBV9,-,TRBD1,TGTGCCAGCAGCGCGGACAGGGAGAATCCCACCTTC,CASSADRENPTF
TRBJ2-5,TRBV4-1,-,TRBD1,TGCGCCAGCAGCCAAGAAGGAGTCGCCGGGACAGGGGGCGAGACCCAGTACTTC,CASSQEGVAGTGGETQYF
TRBJ2-7,TRBV2,-,TRBD1,TGTGCCAGCAGATACGGGACAGGGGGATCCGGGCAGTACTTC,CASRYGTGGSGQYF
TRBJ1-2,TRBV19,few,TRBD1,TGTGCCAGTAGTCAGGGGGTATACGGCTACACCTTC,CASSQGVYGYTF
TRBJ1-5,TRBV11-2,few,TRBD1,TGTGCCAGCAGCTTAGGGACAGGGGTGCAGCCCCAGCATTTT,CASSLGTGVQPQHF
TRBJ2-3,TRBV5-1,-,-,TGCGCCAGCAGCTTCCCTGGCACAGATACGCAGTATTTT,CASSFPGTDTQYF
TRBJ2-1,TRBV9,-,TRBD2,TGTGCCAGCAGCGTACCCCCCACGGGAGGGCCCAATGAGCAGTTCTTC,CASSVPPTGGPNEQFF
TRBJ1-3,TRBV29-1,-,-,TGCAGCGTCGATGGACTTATCTCTGGAAACACCATATATTTT,CSVDGLISGNTIYF
TRBJ1-2,TRBV7-3,-,-,TGTGCCAGCAGCTTTGGGGTCCGGGGCTATGGCTACACCTTC,CASSFGVRGYGYTF
TRBJ2-7,TRBV7-2,few,TRBD2,TGTGCCAGCAGCTCCCGGATGGGACTAGCGGGAGACGAGCAGTACTTC,CASSSRMGLAGDEQYF
TRBJ1-5,TRBV11-2,-,-,TGTGCCAGCAGCTTAGATCTTGGGAGGATGGGCAATCAGCCCCAGCATTTT,CASSLDLGRMGNQPQHF
TRBJ2-5,TRBV9,-,TRBD2,TGTGCCAGCAGTAAGGGGCTAGCGGGGAGCCTCCAAGAGACCCAGTACTTC,CASSKGLAGSLQETQYF
TRBJ1-2,TRBV29-1,-,-,TGCAGCGTCGGTGGGGGGGCCGCTGGTTTATATGGCTACACCTTC,CSVGGGAAGLYGYTF
TRBJ2-5,TRBV2,-,TRBD2,TGTGCCAGCAGTGAACATCTGGGACTAGCGGGGCTCGGGAAGGAGACCCAGTACTTC,CASSEHLGLAGLGKETQYF
TRBJ2-7,TRBV7-9,-,-,TGTGCCAGCAGCTTAGTGGGCGAGACCAAGCAGTACTTC,CASSLVGETKQYF
TRBJ1-2,TRBV5-1,-,-,TGCGCCAGCAGCTTGGAGGGGGTTGTAGATGGCTACACCTTC,CASSLEGVVDGYTF
TRBJ2-7,TRBV6-5,-,TRBD2,TGTGCCAGCAGGTCCGGACTAGCGCCCGCCTACGAGCAGTACTTC,CASRSGLAPAYEQYF
TRBJ1-6,TRBV6-6,-,TRBD1,TGTGCCAGCATAGAGAAGGGACAGGGGATGAATTCACCCCTCCACTTT,CASIEKGQGMNSPLHF
TRBJ2-7,TRBV28,-,-,TGTGCCAGCAGTTTACCAGATTCTACCGGGTTCGAGCAGTACTTC,CASSLPDSTGFEQYF
TRBJ1-4,TRBV11-1,-,-,TGTGCCAGCAGCCCTCGCGAGGCTAATGGTGAAAAACTGTTTTTT,CASSPREANGEKLFF
TRBJ1-5,TRBV28,-,TRBD1,TGTGCCAGCAGTTCAACAGGGGGCCCTCAGCCCCAGCATTTT,CASSSTGGPQPQHF
TRBJ2-3,TRBV7-3,-,-,TGTGCCAGCAGTGCCGAGGGCGTTACGCAGTATTTT,CASSAEGVTQYF
TRBJ2-2,TRBV5-4,-,-,TGTGCCAGCAGCTTGGCATTTAACACCGGGGAGCTGTTTTTT,CASSLAFNTGELFF
TRBJ2-5,TRBV6-9,-,TRBD1,TGTGCCAGCAGTTATAAGGGGGCTCGGGAGACCCAGTACTTC,CASSYKGARETQYF
TRBJ1-1,TRBV9,-,-,TGTGCCAGCAGCGCCCGAGGGGGGGCCACTGAAGCTTTCTTT,CASSARGGATEAFF
TRBJ2-2,TRBV25-1,-,TRBD1,TGTGCCAGCAGGGAAACAGGGGTCACCGGGGAGCTGTTTTTT,CASRETGVTGELFF
TRBJ2-7,TRBV7-2,few,-,TGTGCCAGCAGCTCCTCCCAGGGGTACGAGCAGTACTTC,CASSSSQGYEQYF
TRBJ1-4,TRBV27,-,-,TGTGCCAGCAGACGGGCGGGGTCTAATGAAAAACTGTTTTTT,CASRRAGSNEKLFF
TRBJ2-1,TRBV5-1,-,TRBD1,TGCGCCAGTTCACAGGGGGGCCTCTACAATGAGCAGTTCTTC,CASSQGGLYNEQFF
TRBJ1-5,TRBV7-2,-,-,TGTGCCAGCAGCTTAGGGATCGACAGCTTTTACCAGCCCCAGCATTTT,CASSLGIDSFYQPQHF
TRBJ1-2,TRBV2,few,-,TGTGCCAGCATCCTACAGGGCTATGGCTACACCTTC,CASILQGYGYTF
TRBJ2-7,TRBV30,-,TRBD1,TGTGCCTGGAGCCCGGGACAGGGATTGTCGCGGCAGTACTTC,CAWSPGQGLSRQYF
TRBJ2-1,TRBV19,few,TRBD2,TGTGCCTCCACTCCCAGGACTAGCGTTCGGGGTGAGCAGTTCTTC,CASTPRTSVRGEQFF
TRBJ1-1,TRBV13,-,-,TGTGCCAGCAGCTTACTCACAGGGAACACTGAAGCTTTCTTT,CASSLLTGNTEAFF
TRBJ2-7,TRBV6-6,-,TRBD1,TGTGCCAGCAGTTACTCAGGACAGGGGGCGAGGGAGCAGTACTTC,CASSYSGQGAREQYF
TRBJ2-5,TRBV27,-,TRBD1,TGTGCCAGCAGTTTTACGGACAGGGAGCAGTACTTC,CASSFTDREQYF
TRBJ1-1,TRBV5-4,few,-,TGTGCCAGCAGCTATCCGACAGGATCCTACACTGAAGCTTTCTTT,CASSYPTGSYTEAFF